What follows are 7 T cell receptor beta chains derived from one specimen sequenced in a study of blood T cells in healthy people across ages. A sample-barcoded 5' primer and a J-beta primer mix were used in a second PCR of roughly 7 to 12 cycles. TCRdb reprocessed the 5' RACE reads via MiXCR and lists one record per CDR3 protein. The repertoire holds approximately 800,000 distinct CDR3 sequences, with roughly 46% as singletons. Sequenced: blood. The receptors derive from a man older than 75 in good health.

This clonotype came up a few times. The V and J genes are TRBV3-1 and TRBJ2-1; D not certain. The DNA end lines up better with TRBJ2-7; the J call may be wrong. CDR1 LGHDT and CDR2 YNNKEL come from the germline V gene (reference sequence). The CDR3 is 14 amino acids. CDR3 coding DNA: TGTGCCAGCAGCCAAGAACTACCTTACAATGAGCAGTACTTC. It codes for CASSQELPYNEQYF.

The rearrangement links TRBV4-3 to TRBJ2-2; a possible D gene is TRBD2 (5 bases). Between the trimmed V and J ends, which lost 2 bases and 6 bases, there was a span of 13 bases. Germline assignment: CDR1 LGHNA and CDR2 YSLEER. CDR3 length: 15 residues. The DNA of the CDR3 is TGCGCCAGCAGCCAACAACAGAGGGCCCCCGGGGAGCTGTTTTTT. It encodes CASSQQQRAPGELFF.

This sequence joins TRBV7-2 and TRBJ2-3; tentatively, D is TRBD2 (5 bases). Per the germline V gene, CDR1 is SGHTA and CDR2 is FQGNSA. The CDR3 is 13 residues long. Between the trimmed V and J ends, which lost 5 bases and 8 bases, there was a span of 14 bases. As DNA, the CDR3 is TGTGCCAGCAGCCCCGGGGTGCGGGCTACGCAGTATTTT. This codes for CASSPGVRATQYF.

This clonotype was counted at least ten times. The chain employs TRBV10-3 and TRBJ2-1; possible D gene TRBD1, 6 bases. V lost 7 bases, J lost 6 bases, and 19 bases lay in between. The CDR3 extends over 15 amino acids. The germline V gene encodes CDR1 ENHRY and CDR2 SYGVKD. CDR3 loop: CAITQTNTGPNEQFF. CDR3 DNA sequence: TGTGCCATCACTCAGACCAACACAGGGCCCAATGAGCAGTTCTTC.

Concerning this clonotype itself: Being one base from a much bigger clone, this may be a read error. This sequence joins TRBV15 and TRBJ2-1, with TRBD1 matching over 9 bases. Gene TRBJ2-7 matches the end of the DNA better, so the J call may be wrong. CDR1 is LNHNV and CDR2 is YYDKDF in the germline V gene (reference sequence). This CDR3 has 15 amino acids. The CDR3 nucleotides read TGTGCCACCAGCAGCCGGACAGGGGTCCACAATGAGCAGTACTTC. This codes for CATSSRTGVHNEQYF.

This clonotype was observed many times. The chain couples TRBV6-2 or TRBV6-3 to TRBJ2-7; 11 positions agree with TRBD2. Trimming removed 2 bases from V and 2 bases from J; junction bases left unmatched: 2. CDR3 length: 15 residues. Germline lookup yields CDR1 MNHEY and CDR2 SVGEGT. CDR3 sequence: CASSYPGLAAYEQYF. CDR3 bases: TGTGCCAGCAGTTACCCGGGACTAGCGGCCTACGAGCAGTACTTC.

V gene TRBV20-1 combines with J gene TRBJ2-1; either TRBD1 or TRBD2 may fit D (5 bases each). This CDR3 has 13 residues. V lost 5 bases to trimming and J lost 7 bases, with 15 bases between them. Germline CDR1 reads DFQATT; CDR2 reads SNEGSKA (reference sequence). DNA for the CDR3: TGCAGTGCTGTGTGGGGGAGTTTTAATGAGCAGTTCTTC. Protein sequence: CSAVWGSFNEQFF.